This T cell receptor beta chain was captured by sequencing in a study of identifying expanded T cells in peripheral blood (dated by TCRdb to the late 2010s). Background on the whole study: Technical replicates were generated by sequencing separate aliquots of the same genomic DNA pool, with four replicates compared pairwise.

Findings and caveats that apply to the study as a whole: It was expected by the authors that biological variance in healthy repertoires might increase further over much longer intervals, such as months to years. Across all healthy-donor time intervals, the beta-binomial model significantly lowered both the number of clones called differentially abundant and the false-positive rate. Variance in clone template counts between roughly 2-week samples significantly increased with total template count across all healthy donors. Between technical replicates the binomial model flagged about 1.2 differentially abundant clones, whereas over approximately two weeks the binomial model flagged about 16.4 and over roughly four weeks around 19.

The germline V gene sets CDR1 to KGHSH and CDR2 to LQKENI. The CDR3 spans 19 residues, from the cysteine through the phenylalanine. Just CDR3 DNA is preserved here, 57 bases in frame from base 1. For this chain, trimming is 6 bases at the V end and 1 base at the J end, and the number of junction bases without a gene match is 13. During the collection period, no infections or other immune events were recorded for the healthy donors. Healthy-donor blood repertoires served as a training cohort to calibrate time-dependent variance in a beta-binomial model of T-cell clone differential abundance. The training cohort included 10 or so healthy donors, of whom 3 were female and 7 were male. The donors were between roughly 29 and 65 years old, with an average age of roughly 40 years. Obtained from a commercial supplier, whole blood was collected from each healthy donor at three time points set around two weeks apart. Genomic DNA was extracted from unsorted whole blood for immunosequencing.

Worth noting for this clone: Its antigen is currently not known. Base qualities were left out, and no much larger clone turns up one base away.

TCRbeta CDR3 regions were profiled by bias-controlled multiplex PCR amplification of genomic DNA with the immunoSEQ Assay. On the study's bioinformatics: The absolute abundance of each unique TCRbeta CDR3 region was quantified after sequences were collapsed and filtered. Differential abundance was assessed using a binomial (Fisher-equivalent) model and a beta-binomial model in which time-dependent variance fitted from healthy donors was added. Clones with fewer than 5 combined templates were excluded, and clones with Benjamini-Hochberg FDR below 0.01 were called differentially abundant. Beta-binomial variance was modeled as a function of total template count across the two samples using the form v = (b*log(k)+a)^2. The table was pulled from immuneACCESS by TCRdb, which kept in-frame rearrangements only. Such tables lose some clones; where checked, under half of the loss comes from unresolved V genes, and the rest has no known cause. V and J calls plus clone size are reproduced from that table; the DNA served to infer D and trimming. Here the sample has some 130,000 clones; approximately 86% occur a single time. Clones ranked in the top ten supply less than 10% of the sample.

The TCR sequence derives from a person between 18 and 70 years old in good health. The chain was built from TRBV18 and TRBJ2-4, and TRBD2 aligns with 12 junction nucleotides. The specimen sequenced was blood. The DNA sequence is as follows: TGTGCCAGCTCGCCGAATCCTAGCGGGAGGGCAGAGGCCAAAAACATTCAGTACTTC. Its product reads: CASSPNPSGRAEAKNIQYF.